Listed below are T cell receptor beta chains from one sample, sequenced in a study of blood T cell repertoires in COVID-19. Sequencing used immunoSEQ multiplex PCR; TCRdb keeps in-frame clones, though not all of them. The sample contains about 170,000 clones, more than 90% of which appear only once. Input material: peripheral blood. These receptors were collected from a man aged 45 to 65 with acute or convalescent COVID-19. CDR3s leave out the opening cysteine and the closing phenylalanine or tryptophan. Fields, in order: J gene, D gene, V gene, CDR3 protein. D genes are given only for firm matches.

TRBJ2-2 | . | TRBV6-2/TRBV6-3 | ASSYRSGTGELF
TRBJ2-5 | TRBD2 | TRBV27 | ASSPGTSGRGETQY
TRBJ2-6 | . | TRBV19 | ASNPPSSGANVLT
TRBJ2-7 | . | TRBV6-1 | ASSEAGPYEQY
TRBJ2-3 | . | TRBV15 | ATSRDRSPDTQY
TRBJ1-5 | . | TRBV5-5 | ASSYVLTDSNQPQH
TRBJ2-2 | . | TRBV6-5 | ASTSNPLVPGELF
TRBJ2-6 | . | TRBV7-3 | ASSLRGPGANVLT
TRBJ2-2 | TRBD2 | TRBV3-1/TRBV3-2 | ASSQQPSGVTGELF
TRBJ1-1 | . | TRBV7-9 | ASSLDGRGAQMNTEAF
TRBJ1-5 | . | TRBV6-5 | ASSPNGGNQPQH
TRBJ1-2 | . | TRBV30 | AWNRETFSGYT
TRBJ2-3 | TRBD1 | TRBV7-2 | ASSFGQGTHMNTQY
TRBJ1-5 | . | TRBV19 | ASSIKGRERGQPQH
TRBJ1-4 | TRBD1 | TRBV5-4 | ASSIGTGNEKLF
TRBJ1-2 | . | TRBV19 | ASSISGRTGYT
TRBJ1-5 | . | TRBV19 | ASSIDQGDNQPQH
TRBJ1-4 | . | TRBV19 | ASSSTGTRNEKLF
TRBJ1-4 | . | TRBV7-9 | ASSLRQGEKLF
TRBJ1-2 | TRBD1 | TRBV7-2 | ASSLGDRAGGGYT
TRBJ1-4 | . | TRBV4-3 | ASSQAASRFGSGKLF
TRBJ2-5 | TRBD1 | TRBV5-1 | ASSTGQGIGETQY
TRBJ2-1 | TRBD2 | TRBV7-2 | ASSLVAGDNEQF
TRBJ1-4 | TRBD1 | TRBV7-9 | ASSTYRDSNEKLF
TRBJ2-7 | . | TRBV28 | ASSLWADNYEQY
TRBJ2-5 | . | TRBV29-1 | SVAQRLKSETQY
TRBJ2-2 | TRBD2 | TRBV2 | ASRLTRDGSSGNPSTGELF
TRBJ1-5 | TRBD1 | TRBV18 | ASSPPGQVNQPQH
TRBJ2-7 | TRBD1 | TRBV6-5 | ASSRGTVYEQY